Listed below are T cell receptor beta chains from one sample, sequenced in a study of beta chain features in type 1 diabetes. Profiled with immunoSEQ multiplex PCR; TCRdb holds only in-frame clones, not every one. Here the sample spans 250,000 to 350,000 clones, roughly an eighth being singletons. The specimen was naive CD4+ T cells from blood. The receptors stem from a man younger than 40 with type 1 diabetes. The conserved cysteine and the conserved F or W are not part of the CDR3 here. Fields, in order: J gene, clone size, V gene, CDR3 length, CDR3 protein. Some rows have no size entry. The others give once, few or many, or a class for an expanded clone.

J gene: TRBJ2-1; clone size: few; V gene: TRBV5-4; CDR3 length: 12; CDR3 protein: ASSSGTSAAEQF
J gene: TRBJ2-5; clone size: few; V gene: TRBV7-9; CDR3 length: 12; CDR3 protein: ASSAGTGQETQY
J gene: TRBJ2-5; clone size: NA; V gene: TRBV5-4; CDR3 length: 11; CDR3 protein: ASSHRDAETQY
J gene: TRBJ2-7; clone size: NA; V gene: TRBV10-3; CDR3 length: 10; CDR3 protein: AISAENYEQY
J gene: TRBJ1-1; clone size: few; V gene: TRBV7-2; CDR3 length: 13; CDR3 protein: ASSPDRGRDTEAF
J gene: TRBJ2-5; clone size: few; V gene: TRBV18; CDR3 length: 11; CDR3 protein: ASSPWDRETQY
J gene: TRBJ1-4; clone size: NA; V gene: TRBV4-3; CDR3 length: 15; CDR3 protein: ASSPSGQAATNEKLF
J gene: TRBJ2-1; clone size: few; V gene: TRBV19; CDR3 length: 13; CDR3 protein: ASALRRADYNEQF
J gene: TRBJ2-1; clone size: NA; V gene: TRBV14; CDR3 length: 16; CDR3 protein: ASSQVLAGGSSYNEQF
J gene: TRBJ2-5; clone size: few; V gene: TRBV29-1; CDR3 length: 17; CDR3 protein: SVVSPFLSTGGASETQY
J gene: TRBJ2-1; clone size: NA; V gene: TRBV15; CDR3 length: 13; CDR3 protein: ATSRDHGGNIEQF
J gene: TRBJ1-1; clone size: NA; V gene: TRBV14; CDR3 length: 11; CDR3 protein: ASSQDMNTEAF
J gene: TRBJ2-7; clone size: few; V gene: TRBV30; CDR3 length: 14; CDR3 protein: AWSFPRRAGGGEQY
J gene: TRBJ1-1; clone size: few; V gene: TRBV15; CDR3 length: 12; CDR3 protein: ATSRDRVSTEAF
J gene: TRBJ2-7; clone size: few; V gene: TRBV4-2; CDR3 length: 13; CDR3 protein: ASSQELAGVYEQY
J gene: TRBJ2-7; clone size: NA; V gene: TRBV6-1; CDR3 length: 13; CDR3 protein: ASKSGGGGTYEQY
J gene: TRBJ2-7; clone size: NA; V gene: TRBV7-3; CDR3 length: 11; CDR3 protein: ASRSPASYEQY
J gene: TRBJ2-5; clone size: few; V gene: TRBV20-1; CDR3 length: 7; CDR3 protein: KFGETQY
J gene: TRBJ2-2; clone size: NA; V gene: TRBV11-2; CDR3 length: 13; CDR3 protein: ASSFSRRGTGELF
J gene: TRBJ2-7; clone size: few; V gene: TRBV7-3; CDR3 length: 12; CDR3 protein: ASSLTGGGYEQY
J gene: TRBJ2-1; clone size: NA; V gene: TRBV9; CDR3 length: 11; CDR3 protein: ASSVTLRDEQF
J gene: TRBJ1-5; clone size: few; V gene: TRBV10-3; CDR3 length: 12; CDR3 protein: AISAGGSNQPQH
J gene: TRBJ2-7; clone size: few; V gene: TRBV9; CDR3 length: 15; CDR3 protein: ASSVGGLSPQGYEQY
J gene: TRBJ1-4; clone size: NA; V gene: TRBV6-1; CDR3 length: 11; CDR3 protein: ATQQGPNEKLF